Reported below is one T cell receptor (beta chain). The sample originates from a study of cytomegalovirus exposure and HLA in healthy donors. Looking at the study overall: From HLA-typed donors, an early data release held approximately 85 million unique TCRs.

The PCR made use of 60 Vbeta and 13 Jbeta primers. TCRdb's table, derived via immunoSEQ multiplex PCR, lists solely in-frame clones and lacks some. The data show 130,000 to 150,000 clones, with roughly 77% seen just once and more than 3% held by the top ten. The sequenced sample consisted of PBMCs. This receptor was identified in a female donor in good health and CMV-seronegative.

This chain's CDR3 is CASSSGQGNSNQPQHF. CDR3 DNA sequence: TGTGCCAGTAGTAGCGGACAGGGGAATAGCAATCAGCCCCAGCATTTT. The J gene is TRBJ1-5, the V gene TRBV19; 9 nucleotides agree with TRBD1. Germline CDR1 is LNHDA and CDR2 is SQIVND (reference sequence). V was clipped by 4 bases and J by 0 bases; unmatched bases: 4. The CDR3 sequence is 16 residues long.